This T cell receptor (beta chain) was obtained from a study of T cells in Graves' hyperthyroidism and ophthalmopathy. Ten or more counts support this clonotype. Authors of the study amplified TCR beta CDR3 regions from RNA transcripts. RT-PCR in the first round (using the HTBI primer set) targeted the TCR CDR3. TCRdb processed the multiplex PCR reads anew with MiXCR; each CDR3 protein has one entry. Of some 570,000 distinct CDR3 sequences listed, around 14% are singletons. With 3 bases clipped from V and 7 bases from J, the junction kept 4 bases outside the gene matches. CDR3 length: 15 amino acids. Germline V gives CDR1 SGHTA, CDR2 FQGTGA.

Sequencing used blood. The sequence came from a woman under 30 with Graves' ophthalmopathy. The chain joins TRBV7-3 to TRBJ2-1, with TRBD2 matching 12 bases. This CDR3 reads CASSFTGTSGNEQFF. The DNA for the CDR3 is TGTGCCAGCAGCTTTACCGGGACTAGCGGGAATGAGCAGTTCTTC.